The 10 T cell receptor beta chains below all came from one sample that was sequenced in a study of blood T cell repertoires in COVID-19. Profiling relied on immunoSEQ multiplex PCR, and the TCRdb table lists in-frame clones only, not all of them. The repertoire holds over 100,000 clones, with 88% as singletons. The sequenced material came from peripheral blood. Every receptor here comes from a man over 45 with acute or convalescent COVID-19.

This clone was counted a single time. The J gene is TRBJ2-3, the V gene TRBV9; TRBD1 aligns across 10 bases. Germline V gives CDR1 SGDLS, CDR2 YYNGEE. CDR3 length: 14 residues. Trimming at V came to 3 bases and at J to 6 bases, leaving 4 bases not matched to a gene. CDR3 DNA: TGTGCCAGCAGCGGACAGGGGGCAGGGGATACGCAGTATTTT. Translated: CASSGQGAGDTQYF.

The CDR3 loop reads CASSIVWAPYNEQFF. The DNA for the CDR3 is TGTGCCAGTAGTATAGTGTGGGCGCCATACAATGAGCAGTTCTTC. The V gene is TRBV19, the J gene TRBJ2-1; D unclear. V was clipped by 1 base and J by 4 bases, with 11 bases between them. Germline lookup yields CDR1 LNHDA and CDR2 SQIVND (reference sequence). CDR3 length: 15 amino acids. The complete variable domain, with remaining parts taken from reference TRBV19 and TRBJ2-1, reads DGGITQSPKYLFRKEGQNVTLSCEQNLNHDAMYWYRQDPGQGLRLIYYSQIVNDFQKGDIAEGYSVSREKKESFPLTVTSAQKNPTAFYLCASSIVWAPYNEQFFGPGTRLTVL.

The V and J genes are TRBV2 and TRBJ2-1; 12 nucleotides line up with TRBD1. Trimming took 5 bases from V and 10 from J; bases not matched to a gene: 9. The CDR3 runs 15 residues. The germline V gene has CDR1 SNHLY and CDR2 FYNNEI. CDR3 DNA sequence: TGTGCCAGCAGTCTCCGGGACAGGGGGCCCAGGGAGCAGTTCTTC. Translation gives CASSLRDRGPREQFF.

This clone was found a few times. The chain is built from TRBV5-4 and TRBJ2-2; weak D call: TRBD1 (5 bases). Germline V gene sequence: CDR1 SGHNT, CDR2 YYREEE (reference sequence). This CDR3 comprises 16 residues. V lost 4 bases and J lost 3, with 16 bases in between. The CDR3 bases are TGTGCCAGCAGCCCCCAGGGTCTCCGCGACACCGGGGAGCTGTTTTTT. This gives the protein CASSPQGLRDTGELFF.

V usage is TRBV5-1 and J usage is TRBJ2-2; 9 bases are shared with TRBD2. This CDR3 spans 16 amino acids. V lost 0 bases to trimming and J lost 6 bases; unmatched junction nucleotides: 6. Germline CDR1 is SGHRS and CDR2 is YFSETQ. CDR3 coding DNA: TGCGCCAGCAGCTTGGATTCTAGCGGGAATGCCGGGGAGCTGTTTTTT. Its protein product is CASSLDSSGNAGELFF.

This clone was detected once. The gene calls are TRBV7-2 and TRBJ1-1; D call uncertain. Between the trimmed V and J ends, which lost 5 bases and 7 bases, there was a span of 14 bases. Germline CDR1 reads SGHTA; CDR2 reads FQGNSA. The CDR3 consists of 13 residues. CDR3 residues: CASSLRVDGEAFF. DNA for the CDR3: TGTGCCAGCAGCCTCCGGGTGGATGGTGAAGCTTTCTTT.

This clone has just a few counts. The chain uses TRBV11-1 and TRBJ2-7, with 7 positions matching TRBD2. The junction had 5 bases not matched to a gene; V was cut back by 0 bases and J by 3 bases. Germline assignment: CDR1 SGHAT and CDR2 FQDESV (reference sequence). The CDR3 covers 15 residues. The CDR3 reads CASSLAPSGGYEQYF. In nucleotides, the CDR3 is TGTGCCAGCAGCTTAGCTCCTAGCGGAGGCTACGAGCAGTACTTC.

The V and J genes are TRBV5-1 and TRBJ1-1; D not certain. There are 14 residues in the CDR3. Germline CDR1 and CDR2: SGHRS and YFSETQ. V gave up 7 bases and J gave up 1 base, with 14 bases separating them. In DNA form, the CDR3 reads TGCGCCAGCTCGTCGATCGGAGGGAACACTGAAGCTTTCTTT. Residues: CASSSIGGNTEAFF. Filled out from reference TRBV5-1 and TRBJ1-1, the complete variable domain reads KAGVTQTPRYLIKTRGQQVTLSCSPISGHRSVSWYQQTPGQGLQFLFEYFSETQRNKGNFPGRFSGRQFSNSRSEMNVSTLELGDSALYLCASSSIGGNTEAFFGQGTRLTVV.

The chain recombines TRBV5-1 with TRBJ1-6, with D possibly TRBD1 on 5 matching bases. Trimming left V 1 base short and J 7 bases short, with 12 bases between. The CDR3 is 15 residues long. Germline V gene lookup returns CDR1 SGHRS and CDR2 YFSETQ. CDR3 DNA: TGCGCCAGCAGCTTGTTAGGGGTCAGCAATTCACCCCTCCACTTT. It is translated as CASSLLGVSNSPLHF. Full variable domain (outside the CDR3, taken from reference TRBV5-1 and TRBJ1-6): KAGVTQTPRYLIKTRGQQVTLSCSPISGHRSVSWYQQTPGQGLQFLFEYFSETQRNKGNFPGRFSGRQFSNSRSEMNVSTLELGDSALYLCASSLLGVSNSPLHFGNGTRLTVT.

In DNA form, the CDR3 reads TGCGCCAGCAGCTTGGAGAGTGGTCAAGCTTTCTTT. Protein: CASSLESGQAFF. The chain carries TRBV5-1 and TRBJ1-1, with no clear D. This CDR3 region has 12 residues. V lost 0 bases to trimming and J lost 9 bases, with 9 bases between them. Germline CDR1 SGHRS, CDR2 YFSETQ.